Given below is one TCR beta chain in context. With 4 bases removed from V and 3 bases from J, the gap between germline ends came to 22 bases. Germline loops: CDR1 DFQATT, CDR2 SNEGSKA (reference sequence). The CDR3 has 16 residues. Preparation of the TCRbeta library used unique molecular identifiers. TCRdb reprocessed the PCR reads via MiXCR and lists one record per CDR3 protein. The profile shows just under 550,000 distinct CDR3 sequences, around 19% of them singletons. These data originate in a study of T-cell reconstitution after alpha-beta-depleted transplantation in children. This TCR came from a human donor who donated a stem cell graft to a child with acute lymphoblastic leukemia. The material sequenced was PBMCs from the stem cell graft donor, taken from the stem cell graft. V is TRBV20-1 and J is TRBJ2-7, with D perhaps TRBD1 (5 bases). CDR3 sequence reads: CSAIELTGVSRYEQYF. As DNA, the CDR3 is TGCAGTGCTATCGAACTCACAGGAGTTTCCCGCTACGAGCAGTACTTC.